Below, 23 T cell receptor beta chains from the same sample are listed, as sequenced in a study of T-cell reconstitution after alpha-beta-depleted transplantation in children. A TCRbeta library incorporating unique molecular identifiers was prepared. One entry per CDR3 protein results from TCRdb running MiXCR on the PCR reads. Counted here are 28,000 or so distinct CDR3 sequences, roughly a sixth occurring once; the ten biggest clones make up less than 45%. The sequencing used PBMCs, mostly from graft donor cells, collected 60 days after TCRalphabeta/CD19-depleted stem cell transplant. The receptors derive from a male patient aged 2 to 10 who had a stem cell transplant for acute lymphoblastic leukemia, so the T cells may come from the graft donor.

This clonotype was counted only a few times. The chain employs TRBV7-2 and TRBJ2-4; no firm D call. Germline CDR1 and CDR2: SGHTA and FQGNSA. This CDR3 has 11 residues. Between the trimmed V and J ends, which lost 5 bases and 5 bases, there was a span of 4 bases. The CDR3 DNA sequence: TGTGCCAGCAGCCTTGAAAACATTCAGTACTTC. Its translation is CASSLENIQYF.

This clonotype occurred a few times. The rearrangement uses TRBV6-5 and TRBJ2-7; D remains unclear. V was shortened by 4 bases and J by 2 bases, with 6 bases between the two germline ends. There are 12 residues in the CDR3. Germline V gives CDR1 MNHEY, CDR2 SVGAGI. Here the CDR3 reads CASSSPTYEQYF. The CDR3 DNA follows: TGTGCCAGCAGTTCTCCCACCTACGAGCAGTACTTC.

Many counts were recorded for this clonotype. This rearrangement joins TRBV20-1 to TRBJ1-2; TRBD1 matches at 7 bases. CDR1 and CDR2 (germline): DFQATT, SNEGSKA (reference sequence). V shed 4 bases, J shed 3 bases, and the junction held 5 bases outside the gene matches. The CDR3 loop spans 13 amino acids. CDR3 in amino acids: CSAIGQVYYGYTF. Written as DNA, the CDR3 is TGCAGTGCTATCGGACAGGTCTACTATGGCTACACCTTC.

This clonotype was seen many times. This sequence joins TRBV7-9 and TRBJ2-3; 9 bases are shared with TRBD2. CDR3 length: 16 residues. The germline V gene encodes CDR1 SEHNR and CDR2 FQNEAQ (reference sequence). V shed 5 bases and J 0 bases; nucleotides not matched to a gene: 6. The DNA for the CDR3 is TGTGCCAGCAGCCCTCGGACTAGCGCAAGCACAGATACGCAGTATTTT. Protein sequence: CASSPRTSASTDTQYF.

The rearrangement joins TRBV12-3 or TRBV12-4 to TRBJ1-3, with TRBD1 identical over 10 bases. The CDR3 spans 14 residues. Unmatched junction bases numbered 6, after V lost 5 bases and J lost 8 bases. CDR3 sequence: CASSARTGGDTIYF. The CDR3 DNA reads TGTGCCAGCAGTGCACGGACAGGGGGAGACACCATATATTTT.

Ten or more counts support this clonotype. The chain recombines TRBV11-3 with TRBJ2-7; D may be TRBD2 (5 bases). V was trimmed by 4 bases and J by 4 bases, leaving 8 bases between them. CDR1 is SGHNT and CDR2 is YENEEA in the germline V gene. CDR3 length: 12 residues. The CDR3 region has the DNA TGTGCCAGCAGCTCAGCGGCTTACGAGCAGTACTTC. Encoded protein: CASSSAAYEQYF.

This clonotype was counted ten times or more. This chain links TRBV6-2 or TRBV6-3 with TRBJ1-2; D unresolved. Germline CDR1 reads MNHEY; CDR2 reads SVGEGT. The length of the CDR3 is 13 residues. V was trimmed by 5 bases and J by 3 bases, leaving 10 bases between them. This CDR3 is CASSLESDYGYTF. The DNA of the CDR3 is TGTGCCAGCAGTCTAGAAAGCGACTATGGCTACACCTTC.

The chain recombines TRBV28 with TRBJ1-5; D is unclear. V was pared by 3 bases and J by 9 bases, with 6 bases between. This CDR3 is 11 amino acids long. Germline V CDR1 and CDR2: MDHEN, SYDVKM. The CDR3 spells CASSLAGPQHF. CDR3 nucleotides: TGTGCCAGCAGTTTGGCCGGGCCCCAGCATTTT.

This clonotype was recorded a few times. The V call is TRBV29-1, the J call TRBJ2-3; D might be TRBD1 (6 bases). The CDR3 extends over 18 amino acids. Trimming removed 6 bases from V and 1 base from J, with 26 bases in between. Germline loops: CDR1 SQVTM, CDR2 ANQGSEA. The CDR3: CSVYRTGPKALCTDTQYF. As DNA, the CDR3 is TGCAGCGTCTACAGAACAGGGCCAAAAGCGCTTTGCACAGATACGCAGTATTTT.

The gene calls are TRBV24-1 and TRBJ2-1; 11 bases are shared with TRBD2. Germline V gene data show CDR1 as KGHDR and CDR2 as SFDVKD. CDR3 size: 16 residues. V shed 3 bases and J 4 bases; nucleotides not matched to a gene: 4. For the CDR3, the DNA is TGTGCCACCAGTGATCCCGGGACTAGCGGATACAATGAGCAGTTCTTC. It is translated as CATSDPGTSGYNEQFF.

This rearrangement joins TRBV5-5 to TRBJ2-5; D may be TRBD1 (6 bases). This CDR3 is built from 14 residues. The V and J ends lost 4 bases and 3 bases respectively, with 13 bases between them. Germline V gene sequence: CDR1 SGHKS, CDR2 YYEKEE (reference sequence). CDR3 sequence (DNA): TGTGCCAGCAGCCGGCTGACAGGAAAAGAGACCCAGTACTTC. Protein product: CASSRLTGKETQYF.

CDR3 coding DNA: TGCGCCAGCAGCCAAGCCCACAGGAGCTCCTACAATGAGCAGTTCTTC. This encodes CASSQAHRSSYNEQFF. The chain has TRBV4-1 and TRBJ2-1, with D perhaps TRBD1 (5 bases). The germline CDR1 and CDR2 sequences are MGHRA and YSYEKL. Trimming stripped 1 base from V and 0 bases from J, with 10 bases between. This CDR3 contains 16 residues.

This clonotype has just a few counts. The V and J genes are TRBV6-1 and TRBJ2-7; the match to TRBD1 covers 7 bases. J was trimmed by 0 bases and V by 4 bases; bases with no gene match: 12. The CDR3 consists of 17 residues. Per the germline V gene, CDR1 is MNHNS and CDR2 is SASEGT. In DNA form, the CDR3 reads TGTGCCAGCAGTGCCTCAACAGGGGTCTTCATCTCCTACGAGCAGTACTTC. It codes for CASSASTGVFISYEQYF.

In its sample, this clonotype was seen a few times. V is TRBV3-1 and J is TRBJ2-1; D ambiguous. The germline CDR1 and CDR2 sequences are LGHDT and YNNKEL (reference sequence). This CDR3 is 13 amino acids long. Trimming took off 0 bases at V and 10 bases at J, with 10 bases between the two ends. DNA of the CDR3: TGTGCCAGCAGCCAAGAGGGCGTCGGCGAGCAGTTCTTC. This encodes CASSQEGVGEQFF.

This clonotype showed up many times. The chain links TRBV29-1 to TRBJ2-2; a possible D gene is TRBD2 (6 bases). Germline V gives CDR1 SQVTM, CDR2 ANQGSEA. Trimming cost V 3 bases and J 1 base, with 12 bases left between them. The CDR3 is made up of 15 amino acids. As DNA, the CDR3 is TGCAGCGTTGACGGTTACGGGGGGAACACCGGGGAGCTGTTTTTT. Its protein product is CSVDGYGGNTGELFF.

This clonotype was counted many times. The gene calls are TRBV20-1 and TRBJ2-3; the D is unclear. With 6 bases removed from V and 0 bases from J, the gap between germline ends came to 16 bases. This CDR3 spans 15 amino acids. Looked up from germline, CDR1 is DFQATT and CDR2 is SNEGSKA (reference sequence). For the CDR3, the DNA is TGCAGTGCCTATCTAGGAGCGACTAGCACAGATACGCAGTATTTT. Its protein product is CSAYLGATSTDTQYF.

This clonotype was counted only a few times. The chain joins TRBV4-1 to TRBJ2-1; no definite D call. V lost 4 bases and J 0 bases, leaving 13 bases between the germline ends. Germline loops: CDR1 MGHRA, CDR2 YSYEKL. The CDR3 covers 16 residues. DNA of the CDR3: TGCGCCAGCAGCCGCGACCCGCTAAGCTCCTACAATGAGCAGTTCTTC. It translates to CASSRDPLSSYNEQFF.

This clonotype was counted at least ten times. CDR3 nucleotides: TGCAGTGCTACGCGTACGCCAGATACGCAGTATTTT. Translating it yields CSATRTPDTQYF. The rearrangement joins TRBV20-1 to TRBJ2-3; D is ambiguous. Germline V gene sequence: CDR1 DFQATT, CDR2 SNEGSKA (reference sequence). CDR3 size: 12 residues. The ends were cut back, 4 bases at V and 4 bases at J, with 9 bases in the middle.

The rearrangement links TRBV6-1 to TRBJ2-1, with a weak D call TRBD2 (5 bases). The CDR3 length is 15 residues. The V gene's germline CDR1 is MNHNS and CDR2 SASEGT. Between the trimmed V and J ends, which lost 6 bases and 7 bases, there was a span of 19 bases. In DNA form, the CDR3 reads TGTGCCAGCAGAGGAGCCAGCGGAGTTGGTAATGAGCAGTTCTTC. Protein sequence: CASRGASGVGNEQFF.

This clonotype was counted many times. This chain links TRBV4-1 with TRBJ1-4, with a possible D match to TRBD1 (5 bases). Trimming stripped 0 bases from V and 10 bases from J, with 18 bases between. Germline-derived CDR1 and CDR2 are MGHRA and YSYEKL. This CDR3 contains 16 residues. The CDR3 coding sequence is TGCGCCAGCAGCCAAGAGGGGCAGGGCCTTAGGGCAAAACTGTTTTTT. It yields the protein CASSQEGQGLRAKLFF.

The V gene is TRBV9, the J gene TRBJ2-3; 7 nucleotides match TRBD2. The CDR3 runs 16 residues. The junction had 8 bases not matched to a gene; V was cut back by 0 bases and J by 4 bases. Per the germline V gene, CDR1 is SGDLS and CDR2 is YYNGEE. The CDR3 loop is CASSVAPGGPADTQYF. In DNA form, the CDR3 reads TGTGCCAGCAGCGTAGCACCGGGAGGACCCGCAGATACGCAGTATTTT.

In its sample, this clonotype was seen a few times. The chain combines TRBV12-3 or TRBV12-4 with TRBJ2-7; 11 bases agree with TRBD1. This CDR3 is built from 14 residues. J was trimmed by 2 bases and V by 7 bases; bases with no gene match: 4. In nucleotides, the CDR3 is TGTGCCAGCAAAGGGACAGGGGGTGCCTACGAGCAGTACTTC. Its protein is CASKGTGGAYEQYF.

In this sample, this clonotype turned up a few times. The chain's CDR3 is CASSLLQRGVLASTDTQYF. CDR3 nucleotide sequence: TGTGCCAGCAGTTTACTCCAGCGGGGGGTCCTCGCAAGCACAGATACGCAGTATTTT. The chain links TRBV12-3 or TRBV12-4 to TRBJ2-3; 9 bases fit TRBD2. CDR3 length: 19 amino acids. The trim removed 2 bases at V and 0 bases at J, leaving 12 bases unmatched.